This T cell receptor beta chain was identified during a study of OX40 agonist ivuxolimab in advanced cancers. Trimming cost V 3 bases and J 1 base, with 9 bases left between them. The CDR3 is 14 amino acids. Germline V gene data show CDR1 as WSHSY and CDR2 as SAAADI. TCRdb keeps only in-frame clones here, not all; method: immunoSEQ multiplex PCR. The repertoire has tens of thousands of clones, around four fifths of them found once; the top ten carry less than 65%. This clone has just one count. What it recognizes is unknown. Notes on the study in general: Clonal expansion among partial responders at 0.1-3.0 mg/kg ranked near the lowest.

The receptor was derived from an adult with an advanced solid tumor such as melanoma, head and neck, liver or kidney cancer. The sample consisted of CD4+ or CD8+ T cells sorted from blood, taken in a trial of the OX40 agonist ivuxolimab. This chain links TRBV10-2 with TRBJ1-1, with no clear D. The CDR3 DNA is TGCGCCAGCAGTGACACAAGGAAGAACACTGAAGCTTTCTTT. Protein product: CASSDTRKNTEAFF.